Below, 2 T cell receptor beta chains from the same sample are listed, as sequenced in a study of shared clonotypes between healthy human individuals. Produced via immunoSEQ multiplex PCR; TCRdb's table is partial and in-frame only. The sample includes a few hundred thousand clones, approximately 77% of them seen just once. Sequencing was performed on PBMCs. The origin of the receptors is a woman in her forties in good health. Some clones in this sample may be carry-over from other donors' samples.

V usage is TRBV21-1 and J usage is TRBJ2-3; the table's D call, TRBD1, was not checked against the DNA. TRBV21-1 is reported as a pseudogene. The CDR3 is made up of 14 amino acids. CDR3 nucleotides: TGTGCCAGCAGCAATGAACAGGGAGAGGATACGCAGTATTTT. It is translated as CASSNEQGEDTQYF.

This chain connects TRBV30 to TRBJ1-2, with D unresolved. Deletions cut 2 bases from V and 5 bases from J, with 9 bases between. The germline gives CDR1 GTSNPN, CDR2 SVGIG (reference sequence). The CDR3 is 12 residues long. The CDR3 here is CAWSWSGYGYTF. The CDR3 DNA is TGTGCCTGGAGTTGGTCCGGATATGGCTACACCTTC.